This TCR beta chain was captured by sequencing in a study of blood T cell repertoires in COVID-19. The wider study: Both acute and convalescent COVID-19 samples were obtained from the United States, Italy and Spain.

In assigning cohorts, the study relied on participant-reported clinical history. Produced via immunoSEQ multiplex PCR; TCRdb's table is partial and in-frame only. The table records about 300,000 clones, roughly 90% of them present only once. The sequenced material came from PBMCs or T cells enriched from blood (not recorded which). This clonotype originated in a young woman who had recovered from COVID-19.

The CDR3 DNA sequence: TGTGCCAGCAGCCGTTTACGAGACAGGGGCGGCGAGCAGTACTTC. Amino acid sequence: CASSRLRDRGGEQYF. This chain uses TRBV7-9 with TRBJ2-7, with 8 bases identical to TRBD1. Germline CDR1 is SEHNR and CDR2 is FQNEAQ (reference sequence). The J segment lost 6 bases and the V segment lost 5 bases, leaving 12 bases of the junction unmatched. This CDR3 contains 15 residues.